The source of this T cell receptor (beta chain) is a study of CD8 T cells in ankylosing spondylitis. Study results and caveats: A TCR beta motif made of several highly homologous variants seemed typical of ankylosing spondylitis blood. Disease-linked clones were found to be CD8+ and relatively rare in peripheral blood.

This clonotype was observed many times. Its antigen remains unidentified. TCRdb independently ran MiXCR on the 5' RACE reads; one entry per CDR3 protein. Here the sample spans more than 400,000 distinct CDR3 sequences, roughly 5.3% being singletons. CDR1 and CDR2 from the germline V gene are DFQATT and SNEGSKA (reference sequence). Between the trimmed V and J ends, which lost 6 bases and 4 bases, there was a span of 15 bases. The CDR3 loop spans 13 amino acids. The J gene is TRBJ1-1, the V gene TRBV20-1, with D unclear. The origin of this receptor is a male donor with ankylosing spondylitis. What was sequenced was blood, either unsorted or a sorted T cell fraction (not recorded which). In nucleotides, the CDR3 is TGCAGTGCCTCCAAGGGAGGAAGCACTGAAGCTTTCTTT. Translated: CSASKGGSTEAFF.